Below are 32 T cell receptor beta chains sequenced from a single sample in a study of CD8+ T cells in alopecia areata. RNA, once extracted, was reverse transcribed into cDNA for use as the sequencing template. The data were produced by immunoSEQ multiplex PCR, yet TCRdb's version contains in-frame clones alone and is incomplete. The table records 120,000 to 150,000 clones, 80% to 90% of them present only once. The sequencing used CD8+ T cells sorted from blood, collected at week 0. These receptors originate from a human donor with alopecia areata.

This sequence joins TRBV11-2 and TRBJ2-7; TRBD2 might be the D (6 bases). Deletions cut 0 bases from V and 0 bases from J, with 9 bases between. Germline CDR1 reads SGHAT; CDR2 reads FQNNGV. CDR3 length: 15 amino acids. CDR3 amino acids: CASSLEGGGSYEQYF. The CDR3 DNA follows: TGTGCCAGCAGCTTAGAGGGGGGAGGCTCCTACGAGCAGTACTTC.

The chain carries TRBV4-2 and TRBJ2-7; D is unresolved. V lost 2 bases and J lost 7, with 15 bases in between. This CDR3 is built from 14 residues. The V gene's germline CDR1 is LGHNA and CDR2 YNFKEQ. The CDR3 bases are TGTGCCAGCAGCCAACCTGACTCATACCTGGAGCAGTACTTC. Translation: CASSQPDSYLEQYF.

This sequence joins TRBV4-1 and TRBJ2-3; D perhaps matches TRBD1 (5 bases). V gave up 0 bases and J gave up 2 bases, with 9 bases separating them. The CDR3 sequence is 15 residues long. Germline V lookup: CDR1 MGHRA, CDR2 YSYEKL. CDR3 DNA: TGCGCCAGCAGCCAAGATGTCAGGGCCACAGATACGCAGTATTTT. Translation gives CASSQDVRATDTQYF.

CDR3 region: CSVEDEADELPYGYTF. The CDR3 DNA reads TGCAGCGTTGAAGATGAGGCGGACGAATTACCCTATGGCTACACCTTC. This chain uses TRBV29-1 with TRBJ1-2; D is ambiguous. Trimming stripped 0 bases from V and 4 bases from J, with 18 bases between. CDR1 is SQVTM and CDR2 is ANQGSEA in the germline V gene. CDR3 length: 16 residues.

The chain joins TRBV27 to TRBJ1-6; 8 nucleotides agree with TRBD1. The CDR3 consists of 15 residues. With V trimmed by 5 bases and J by 7 bases, 7 bases remained unmatched. The germline V gene has CDR1 MNHEY and CDR2 SMNVEV (reference sequence). The CDR3 sequence: CASSPRTGRNSPLHF. DNA for the CDR3: TGTGCCAGCAGTCCCCGGACAGGGCGGAATTCACCCCTCCACTTT.

The chain has TRBV6-6 and TRBJ2-7; the match to TRBD2 covers 7 bases. The V segment lost 2 bases and the J segment 0 bases; nucleotides outside the gene matches: 4. This CDR3 has 15 residues. The germline V gene has CDR1 MNHNY and CDR2 SVGAGI (reference sequence). The CDR3 nucleotides read TGTGCCAGCAGTTACAGCGGGGCAGACTCCTACGAGCAGTACTTC. This translates into CASSYSGADSYEQYF.

In DNA form, the CDR3 reads TGTGCCATCAGTGATCCCGGGACCAAGAACACCGGGGAGCTGTTTTTT. Amino acids: CAISDPGTKNTGELFF. The V gene is TRBV10-3, the J gene TRBJ2-2, with D perhaps TRBD1 or TRBD2 (5 bases each). Germline loops: CDR1 ENHRY, CDR2 SYGVKD. Trimming cost V 3 bases and J 1 base, with 12 bases left between them. This CDR3 comprises 16 residues.

On this clone itself: The sample holds other DNA sequences that translate to the same CDR3. The rearrangement links TRBV29-1 to TRBJ2-2; either TRBD1 or TRBD2 may fit D (5 bases each). The CDR3 totals 14 residues. The V and J ends lost 2 bases and 1 base respectively, with 8 bases between them. Germline values: CDR1 SQVTM, CDR2 ANQGSEA. The CDR3 coding sequence is TGCAGCGTTGAACCGGGGCAGAACACCGGGGAGCTGTTTTTT. This encodes CSVEPGQNTGELFF.

The chain is built from TRBV30 and TRBJ2-5; D unclear. The V end was cut by 5 bases, the J end by 0 bases, with 7 bases between. Looked up from germline, CDR1 is GTSNPN and CDR2 is SVGIG (reference sequence). The CDR3 loop spans 12 amino acids. The CDR3 is CAWDGYQETQYF. The CDR3 DNA is TGTGCCTGGGACGGATACCAAGAGACCCAGTACTTC.

V is TRBV29-1 and J is TRBJ2-6, with a tentative D call TRBD2 (7 bases). Trimming stripped 0 bases from V and 3 bases from J, with 15 bases between. CDR3 size: 17 residues. CDR1 SQVTM and CDR2 ANQGSEA come from the germline V gene. CDR3 protein: CSVEEFWGGSGANVLTF. CDR3 sequence (DNA): TGCAGCGTTGAAGAATTTTGGGGGGGCAGTGGGGCCAACGTCCTGACTTTC. Looking up the rest from reference TRBV29-1 and TRBJ2-6 gives the full variable domain: SAVISQKPSRDICQRGTSLTIQCQVDSQVTMMFWYRQQPGQSLTLIATANQGSEATYESGFVIDKFPISRPNLTFSTLTVSNMSPEDSSIYLCSVEEFWGGSGANVLTFGAGSRLTVL.

The chain couples TRBV7-8 to TRBJ2-7, with 10 bases identical to TRBD1. CDR1 SGHVS and CDR2 FQNEAQ come from the germline V gene. The CDR3 consists of 14 residues. V was clipped by 6 bases and J by 2 bases; unmatched bases: 4. Here the CDR3 DNA reads TGTGCCAGCAGTCGCGGGACAGGGGCCTACGAGCAGTACTTC. This encodes CASSRGTGAYEQYF.

This clone came up a few times. This chain uses TRBV10-3 with TRBJ1-5; D remains ambiguous. V gave up 6 bases and J gave up 0 bases, with 9 bases separating them. The CDR3 extends over 14 amino acids. From germline, CDR1 is ENHRY and CDR2 SYGVKD. The CDR3: CAISGPDSNQPQHF. CDR3 DNA: TGTGCCATCAGCGGTCCCGATAGCAATCAGCCCCAGCATTTT.

This clone was recorded once. The chain links TRBV7-2 to TRBJ2-1; 14 bases align to TRBD2. Germline lookup yields CDR1 SGHTA and CDR2 FQGNSA. J lost 10 bases, V lost 5 bases, and 7 bases had no gene match. The CDR3 consists of 15 residues. CDR3 amino acids: CASSMSGLAGEEQFF. In DNA, the CDR3 is TGTGCCAGCAGCATGTCGGGACTAGCGGGAGAAGAGCAGTTCTTC.

This chain joins TRBV6-5 and TRBJ2-7; the D gene is possibly TRBD1 (6 bases). Germline V gene data show CDR1 as MNHEY and CDR2 as SVGAGI. The CDR3 is 14 residues long. Trimming cost V 5 bases and J 5 bases, with 16 bases left between them. The CDR3 sequence: CASSEVQGGDEQYF. The CDR3 nucleotides read TGTGCCAGCAGTGAAGTACAGGGTGGAGACGAGCAGTACTTC.

The chain has TRBV5-1 and TRBJ2-1, with D perhaps matching TRBD2 (6 bases). V lost 3 bases and J lost 5, with 9 bases in between. Germline values: CDR1 SGHRS, CDR2 YFSETQ. The CDR3 has 13 residues. The CDR3 DNA reads as TGCGCCAGCAGCTCGGGACTCGACAATGAGCAGTTCTTC. Protein product: CASSSGLDNEQFF.

This clone showed up just a few times. V is TRBV12-5 and J is TRBJ2-7; 8 bases align to TRBD2. The CDR3 covers 13 residues. The junction had 3 bases not matched to a gene; V was cut back by 8 bases and J by 0 bases. CDR1 LGHNT and CDR2 FRNRAP come from the germline V gene. In DNA, the CDR3 is TGTGCTAGTTCGGGGGGGAGCTCCTACGAGCAGTACTTC. Its protein is CASSGGSSYEQYF.

This rearrangement joins TRBV5-1 to TRBJ1-1, with D unresolved. Looked up from germline, CDR1 is SGHRS and CDR2 is YFSETQ. This CDR3 is 15 amino acids long. Deletions cut 4 bases from V and 3 bases from J, with 16 bases between. CDR3 protein: CASSSGVDTYTEAFF. Written as DNA, the CDR3 is TGCGCCAGCAGCAGCGGAGTCGATACATACACTGAAGCTTTCTTT.

J is TRBJ2-3 and V is TRBV7-9; possible D gene TRBD2, 5 bases. V was trimmed by 5 bases and J by 9 bases, leaving 15 bases between them. Looked up from germline, CDR1 is SEHNR and CDR2 is FQNEAQ (reference sequence). CDR3 length: 13 residues. The DNA for the CDR3 is TGTGCCAGCAGCCCCGACCAGACGGGAACGCAGTATTTT. Amino acids: CASSPDQTGTQYF.

V gene TRBV15 combines with J gene TRBJ2-7; the match to TRBD1 covers 8 bases. The CDR3 sequence is 14 residues long. J was trimmed by 1 base and V by 3 bases; bases with no gene match: 2. Germline-derived CDR1 and CDR2 are LNHNV and YYDKDF (reference sequence). The CDR3 region is CATSSGQGSYEQYF. The CDR3 DNA sequence: TGTGCCACCAGCAGTGGACAGGGTTCCTACGAGCAGTACTTC.

This chain connects TRBV29-1 to TRBJ2-2, with D perhaps TRBD1 (5 bases). Between the trimmed V and J ends, which lost 3 bases and 2 bases, there was a span of 10 bases. The germline CDR1 and CDR2 sequences are SQVTM and ANQGSEA. The CDR3 spans 14 residues. CDR3 nucleotide sequence: TGCAGCGTTGACGAGCAGGGTAACACCGGGGAGCTGTTTTTT. The encoded protein is CSVDEQGNTGELFF.

The chain couples TRBV5-1 to TRBJ2-1; 9 bases map to TRBD2. The germline V gene has CDR1 SGHRS and CDR2 YFSETQ. With 0 bases clipped from V and 5 bases from J, the junction kept 0 bases outside the gene matches. This CDR3 is built from 14 residues. CDR3 in DNA: TGCGCCAGCAGCTTGGGACTAGCGGACAATGAGCAGTTCTTC. It specifies CASSLGLADNEQFF.

V usage is TRBV11-3 and J usage is TRBJ2-1; TRBD2 aligns across 12 bases. This CDR3 region has 15 residues. Unmatched junction bases numbered 6, after V lost 4 bases and J lost 8 bases. Per germline, CDR1 SGHNT and CDR2 YENEEA. The CDR3: CASSSRLAGADEQFF. In nucleotides, the CDR3 is TGTGCCAGCAGCTCCCGACTAGCGGGAGCCGATGAGCAGTTCTTC.

A single count supports this clone. The chain links TRBV7-9 to TRBJ2-7; TRBD1 matches 10 bases. This CDR3 region has 15 residues. Per the germline V gene, CDR1 is SEHNR and CDR2 is FQNEAQ (reference sequence). V shed 4 bases, J shed 3 bases, and the junction held 6 bases outside the gene matches. CDR3 bases: TGTGCCAGCAGCTCCCGGGACAGGGGATTCTACGAGCAGTACTTC. Its translation: CASSSRDRGFYEQYF.

This clone appeared a single time. This rearrangement joins TRBV6-1 to TRBJ2-3, with D maybe TRBD2 (5 bases). The CDR3 length is 15 residues. Deletions cut 2 bases from V and 0 bases from J, with 9 bases between. Germline V lookup: CDR1 MNHNS, CDR2 SASEGT. CDR3: CASSEPGISTDTQYF. In DNA, the CDR3 is TGTGCCAGCAGTGAACCCGGGATCAGCACAGATACGCAGTATTTT.

This clone was picked up one time. This rearrangement joins TRBV4-1 to TRBJ2-1; maybe TRBD1 (5 bases). V was shortened by 0 bases and J by 9 bases, with 9 bases between the two germline ends. Germline values: CDR1 MGHRA, CDR2 YSYEKL. CDR3 size: 13 residues. The CDR3 reads CASSQDRVGEQFF. In DNA, the CDR3 is TGCGCCAGCAGCCAAGACAGGGTAGGTGAGCAGTTCTTC.

This clone was observed once. CDR3 bases: TGCGCCAGCAGTCATGGGACAGGTTCTAGTCAATGGAGCAATCAGCCCCAGCATTTT. Its protein product is CASSHGTGSSQWSNQPQHF. The V gene is TRBV23-1, the J gene TRBJ1-5, with 8 bases identical to TRBD1. TRBV23-1 is known as an ORF, though its function is uncertain. V gave up 3 bases and J gave up 1 base; unmatched junction bases: 14. The CDR3 is 19 residues long.

The chain has TRBV6-6 and TRBJ1-1, with TRBD1 as a possible D gene (6 bases). Germline assignment: CDR1 MNHNY and CDR2 SVGAGI (reference sequence). Trimming took 1 base from V and 1 from J, leaving 10 bases between them. The CDR3 length is 15 residues. The CDR3 spells CASSYLQGQNTEAFF. The CDR3 nucleotides are TGTGCCAGCAGTTACTTGCAGGGGCAGAACACTGAAGCTTTCTTT.

The CDR3 region is CAIRETGNNYGYTF. The CDR3 DNA follows: TGTGCCATCAGAGAGACAGGGAACAACTATGGCTACACCTTC. This chain uses TRBV10-3 with TRBJ1-2; 7 bases are shared with TRBD1. The CDR3 sequence is 14 residues long. The junction had 6 bases not matched to a gene; V was cut back by 6 bases and J by 2 bases. Per germline, CDR1 ENHRY and CDR2 SYGVKD.

V is TRBV2 and J is TRBJ2-7; D not resolved. The CDR3 is made up of 17 amino acids. CDR1 SNHLY and CDR2 FYNNEI come from the germline V gene. Trimming stripped 3 bases from V and 2 bases from J, with 20 bases between. The CDR3 sequence is CASSESGQAIIPYEQYF. CDR3 DNA sequence: TGTGCCAGCAGTGAGAGTGGTCAGGCCATAATCCCCTACGAGCAGTACTTC.

Regarding this clone: A read error may account for a junction end that differs from germline. The chain links TRBV5-1 to TRBJ2-7; D is tentatively TRBD1 or TRBD2 (6 bases each). The CDR3 length is 15 residues. CDR1 is SGHRS, CDR2 YFSETQ, per germline. CDR3 region: CTSSLAGGSSYEQYF. Here the CDR3 DNA reads TGCACCAGCAGCTTGGCCGGGGGCAGCTCCTACGAGCAGTACTTC.

The V call is TRBV7-2, the J call TRBJ2-2, with 8 bases fitting TRBD1. Germline CDR1 is SGHTA and CDR2 is FQGNSA. Losses at the gene ends were 5 bases for V and 6 bases for J; bases not matched to a gene: 14. The CDR3 spans 17 residues. DNA for the CDR3: TGTGCCAGCAGCCCACCATGGGGGGCAGGGGGCGCCGGGGAGCTGTTTTTT. Its translation: CASSPPWGAGGAGELFF.

The chain links TRBV30 to TRBJ2-2, with no clear D. The V end lost 0 bases, the J end lost 4 bases, and 6 bases lay between the germline ends. The germline V gene encodes CDR1 GTSNPN and CDR2 SVGIG (reference sequence). The CDR3 totals 13 residues. The CDR3 nucleotides are TGTGCCTGGAGTGTGGGTCGCACCGGGGAGCTGTTTTTT. This translates into CAWSVGRTGELFF. Complete variable domain (other parts from reference TRBV30 and TRBJ2-2): SQTIHQWPATLVQPVGSPLSLECTVEGTSNPNLYWYRQAAGRGLQLLFYSVGIGQISSEVPQNLSASRPQDRQFILSSKKLLLSDSGFYLCAWSVGRTGELFFGEGSRLTVL.